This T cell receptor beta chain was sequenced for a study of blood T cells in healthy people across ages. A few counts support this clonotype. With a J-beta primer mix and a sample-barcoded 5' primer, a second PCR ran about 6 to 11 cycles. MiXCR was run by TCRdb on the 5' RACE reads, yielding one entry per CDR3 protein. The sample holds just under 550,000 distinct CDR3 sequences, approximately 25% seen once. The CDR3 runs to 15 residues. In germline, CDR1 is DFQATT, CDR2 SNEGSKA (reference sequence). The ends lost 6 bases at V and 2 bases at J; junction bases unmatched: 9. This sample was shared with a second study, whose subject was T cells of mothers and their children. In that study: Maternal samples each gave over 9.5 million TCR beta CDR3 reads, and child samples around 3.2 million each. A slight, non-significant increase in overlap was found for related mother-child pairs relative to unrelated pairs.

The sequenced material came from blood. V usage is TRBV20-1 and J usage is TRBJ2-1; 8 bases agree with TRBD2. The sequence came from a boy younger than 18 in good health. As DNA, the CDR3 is TGCAGTGCCGACGAACTAGCGGCAGCCTACAATGAGCAGTTCTTC. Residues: CSADELAAAYNEQFF.